This T cell receptor (beta chain) was found in a study of T cell responses to AZD1222 COVID-19 vaccine. Study details: The analysis combined second doses at about 4 or about 12 weeks. Findings and caveats of the study: Among vaccine-associated CD4 TCRs, coverage spanned spike, with dominance at 160-218 and 743-854. The donor group comprised mostly white British people and more females; the analysis possibly underestimated clonal diversity. Baseline seropositivity occurred in only a handful of AZD1222 recipients.

J gave up 0 bases and V 6 bases, and 5 bases lay outside the gene matches. Germline assignment: CDR1 MNHEY and CDR2 SVGAGI. The CDR3 is made up of 15 amino acids. Notes on this clone: Its target is not known.

Clones were read by immunoSEQ multiplex PCR, and TCRdb kept only the in-frame ones, dropping some. The sample lists some 140,000 clones, 75% to 95% occurring once. Specimen: peripheral blood, collected on day 0 of AZD1222 vaccination. The chain uses TRBV6-5 and TRBJ2-7; TRBD2 matches at 10 bases. The receptor comes from an adult in good health. The CDR3: CASRGTSAGSYEQYF. CDR3 nucleotides: TGTGCCAGCAGGGGGACTAGCGCCGGCTCCTACGAGCAGTACTTC.